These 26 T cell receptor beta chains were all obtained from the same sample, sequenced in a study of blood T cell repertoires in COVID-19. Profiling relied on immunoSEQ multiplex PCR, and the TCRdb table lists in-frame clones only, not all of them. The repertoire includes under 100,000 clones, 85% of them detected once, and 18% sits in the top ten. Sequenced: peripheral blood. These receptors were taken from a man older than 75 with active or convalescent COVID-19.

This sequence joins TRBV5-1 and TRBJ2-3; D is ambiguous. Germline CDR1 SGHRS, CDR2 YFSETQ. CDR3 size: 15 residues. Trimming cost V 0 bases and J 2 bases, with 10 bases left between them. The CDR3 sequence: CASSLGSSDTDTQYF. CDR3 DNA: TGCGCCAGCAGCTTGGGTTCCAGTGACACAGATACGCAGTATTTT.

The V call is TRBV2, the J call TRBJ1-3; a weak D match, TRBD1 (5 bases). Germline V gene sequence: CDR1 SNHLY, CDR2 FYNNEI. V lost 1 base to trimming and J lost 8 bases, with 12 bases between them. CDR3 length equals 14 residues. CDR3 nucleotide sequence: TGTGCCAGCAGTGAAGGGGGCGCGGTATACACCATATATTTT. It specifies CASSEGGAVYTIYF.

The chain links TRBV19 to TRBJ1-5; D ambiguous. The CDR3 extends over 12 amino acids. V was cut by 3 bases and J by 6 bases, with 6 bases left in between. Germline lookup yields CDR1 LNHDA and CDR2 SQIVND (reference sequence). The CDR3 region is CASSIPSQPQHF. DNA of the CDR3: TGTGCCAGTAGTATCCCCAGTCAGCCCCAGCATTTT. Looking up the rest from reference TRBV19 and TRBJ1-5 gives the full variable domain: DGGITQSPKYLFRKEGQNVTLSCEQNLNHDAMYWYRQDPGQGLRLIYYSQIVNDFQKGDIAEGYSVSREKKESFPLTVTSAQKNPTAFYLCASSIPSQPQHFGDGTRLSIL.

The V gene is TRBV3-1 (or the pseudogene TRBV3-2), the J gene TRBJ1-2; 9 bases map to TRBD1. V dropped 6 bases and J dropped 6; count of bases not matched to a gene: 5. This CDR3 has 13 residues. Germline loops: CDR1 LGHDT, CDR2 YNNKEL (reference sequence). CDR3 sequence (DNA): TGTGCCAGCAGATCCACAGGGGGCAATGGCTACACCTTC. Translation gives CASRSTGGNGYTF.

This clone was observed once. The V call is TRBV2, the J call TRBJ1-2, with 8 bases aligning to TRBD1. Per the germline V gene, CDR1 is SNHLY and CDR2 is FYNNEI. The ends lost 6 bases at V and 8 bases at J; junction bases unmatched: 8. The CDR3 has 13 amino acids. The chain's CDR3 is CASRGQGLGGYTF. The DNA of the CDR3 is TGTGCCAGCAGAGGACAGGGACTTGGAGGCTACACCTTC. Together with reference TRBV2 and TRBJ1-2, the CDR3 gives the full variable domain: EPEVTQTPSHQVTQMGQEVILRCVPISNHLYFYWYRQILGQKVEFLVSFYNNEISEKSEIFDDQFSVERPDGSNFTLKIRSTKLEDSAMYFCASRGQGLGGYTFGSGTRLTVV.

The CDR3 loop is CASRGRVNTEAFF. In nucleotides, the CDR3 is TGTGCCAGTAGGGGCAGGGTGAACACTGAAGCTTTCTTT. The chain has TRBV19 and TRBJ1-1; possible D gene TRBD1, 5 bases. Trimming took off 6 bases at V and 0 bases at J, with 8 bases between the two ends. This CDR3 is built from 13 residues. Per germline, CDR1 LNHDA and CDR2 SQIVND (reference sequence).

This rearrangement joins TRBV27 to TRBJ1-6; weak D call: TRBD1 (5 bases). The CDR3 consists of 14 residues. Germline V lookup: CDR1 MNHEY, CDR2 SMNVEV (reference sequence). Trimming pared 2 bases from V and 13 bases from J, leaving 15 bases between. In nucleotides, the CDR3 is TGTGCCAGCAGTTTACAGGGCCTTGGGTCCCCCCTCCACTTT. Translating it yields CASSLQGLGSPLHF.

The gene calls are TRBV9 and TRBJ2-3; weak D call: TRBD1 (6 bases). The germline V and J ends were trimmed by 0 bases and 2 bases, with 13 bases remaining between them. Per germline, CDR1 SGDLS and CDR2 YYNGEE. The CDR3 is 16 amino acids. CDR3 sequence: CASSVDLDRTTDTQYF. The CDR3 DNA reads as TGTGCCAGCAGCGTAGATCTGGACAGAACCACAGATACGCAGTATTTT.

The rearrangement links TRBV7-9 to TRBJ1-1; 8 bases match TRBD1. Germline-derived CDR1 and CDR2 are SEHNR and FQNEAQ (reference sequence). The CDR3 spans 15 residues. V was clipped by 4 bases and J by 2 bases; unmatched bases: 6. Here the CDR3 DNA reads TGTGCCAGCAGCTGGGGGGACAGGACAAACACTGAAGCTTTCTTT. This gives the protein CASSWGDRTNTEAFF. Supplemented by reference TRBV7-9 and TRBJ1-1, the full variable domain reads DTGVSQNPRHKITKRGQNVTFRCDPISEHNRLYWYRQTLGQGPEFLTYFQNEAQLEKSRLLSDRFSAERPKGSFSTLEIQRTEQGDSAMYLCASSWGDRTNTEAFFGQGTRLTVV.

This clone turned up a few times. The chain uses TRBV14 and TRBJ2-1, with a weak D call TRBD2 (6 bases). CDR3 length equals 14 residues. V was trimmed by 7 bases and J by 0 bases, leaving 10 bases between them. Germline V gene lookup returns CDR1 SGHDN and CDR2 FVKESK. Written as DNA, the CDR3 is TGTGCCAGCAACTTCGGGAGCTCCTACAATGAGCAGTTCTTC. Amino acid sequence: CASNFGSSYNEQFF.

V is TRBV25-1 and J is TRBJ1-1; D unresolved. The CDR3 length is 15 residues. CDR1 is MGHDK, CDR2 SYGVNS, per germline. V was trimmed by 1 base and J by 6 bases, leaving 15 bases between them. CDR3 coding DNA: TGTGCCAGCAGTGAATTGAACAGCCGTTACTCTGAAGCTTTCTTT. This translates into CASSELNSRYSEAFF.

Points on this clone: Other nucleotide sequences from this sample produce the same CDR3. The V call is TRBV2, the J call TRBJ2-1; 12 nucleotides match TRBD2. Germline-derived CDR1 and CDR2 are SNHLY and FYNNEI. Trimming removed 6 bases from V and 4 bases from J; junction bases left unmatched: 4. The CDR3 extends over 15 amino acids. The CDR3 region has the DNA TGTGCCAGCAGCCCCCTAGCGGGGGGGTACAATGAGCAGTTCTTC. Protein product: CASSPLAGGYNEQFF.

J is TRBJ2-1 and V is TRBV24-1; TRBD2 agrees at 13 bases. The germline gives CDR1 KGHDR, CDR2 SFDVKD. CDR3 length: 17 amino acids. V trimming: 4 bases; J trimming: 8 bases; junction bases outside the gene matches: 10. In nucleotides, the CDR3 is TGTGCCACCAGTGACACGGGGACTAGCGGGAATCTCGATGAGCAGTTCTTC. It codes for CATSDTGTSGNLDEQFF.

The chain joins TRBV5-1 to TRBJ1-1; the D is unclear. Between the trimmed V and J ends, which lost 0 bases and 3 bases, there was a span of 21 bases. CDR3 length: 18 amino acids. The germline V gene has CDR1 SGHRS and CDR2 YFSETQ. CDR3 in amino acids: CASSLVRGDWETDTEAFF. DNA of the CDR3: TGCGCCAGCAGCTTGGTGCGCGGCGACTGGGAGACGGACACTGAAGCTTTCTTT.

CDR3 DNA sequence: TGTGCCAGCAGCGAAGGACACCAGAACACTGAAGCTTTCTTT. Translation gives CASSEGHQNTEAFF. The V gene is TRBV7-3, the J gene TRBJ1-1; TRBD1 might be the D (5 bases). The CDR3 has 14 residues. V was pared by 5 bases and J by 1 base, with 11 bases between. Germline values: CDR1 SGHTA, CDR2 FQGTGA.

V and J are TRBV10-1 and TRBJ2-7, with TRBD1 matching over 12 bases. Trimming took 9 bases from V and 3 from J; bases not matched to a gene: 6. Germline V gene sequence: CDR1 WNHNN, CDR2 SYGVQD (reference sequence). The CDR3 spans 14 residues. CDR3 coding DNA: TGCGCCAGAGTGGGACAGGGGGCAAACTACGAGCAGTACGTC. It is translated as CARVGQGANYEQYV.

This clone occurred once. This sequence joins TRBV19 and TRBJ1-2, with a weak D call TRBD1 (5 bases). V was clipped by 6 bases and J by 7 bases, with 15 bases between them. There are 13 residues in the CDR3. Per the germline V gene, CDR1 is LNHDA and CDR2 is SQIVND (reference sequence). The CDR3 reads CASRSGRFLGYTF. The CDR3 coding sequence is TGTGCCAGTAGGTCAGGGAGGTTTCTTGGCTACACCTTC.

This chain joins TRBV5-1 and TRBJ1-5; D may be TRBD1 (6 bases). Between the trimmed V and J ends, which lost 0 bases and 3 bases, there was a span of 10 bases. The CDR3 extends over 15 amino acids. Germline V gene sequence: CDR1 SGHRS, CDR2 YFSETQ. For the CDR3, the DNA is TGCGCCAGCAGCTTGGTGTCAGGGGTCAATCAGCCCCAGCATTTT. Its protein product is CASSLVSGVNQPQHF.

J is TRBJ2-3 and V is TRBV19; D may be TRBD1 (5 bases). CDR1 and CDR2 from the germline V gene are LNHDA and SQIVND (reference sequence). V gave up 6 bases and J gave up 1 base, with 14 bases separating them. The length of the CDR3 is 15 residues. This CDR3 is CASRQTGPGTDTQYF. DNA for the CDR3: TGTGCCAGTAGGCAAACAGGACCGGGCACAGATACGCAGTATTTT.

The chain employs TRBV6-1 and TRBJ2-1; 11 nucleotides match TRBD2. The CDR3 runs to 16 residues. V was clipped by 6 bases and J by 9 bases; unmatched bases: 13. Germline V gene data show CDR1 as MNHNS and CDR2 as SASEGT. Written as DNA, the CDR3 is TGTGCCAGCAGCGAACCACTAGCGGGAGTCGTTGGTGAGCAGTTCTTC. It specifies CASSEPLAGVVGEQFF.

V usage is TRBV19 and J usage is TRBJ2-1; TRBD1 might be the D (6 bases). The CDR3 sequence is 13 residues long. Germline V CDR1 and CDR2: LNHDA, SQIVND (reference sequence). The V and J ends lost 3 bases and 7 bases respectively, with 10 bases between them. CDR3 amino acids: CASSMGTSNEQFF. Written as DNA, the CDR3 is TGTGCCAGTAGTATGGGGACATCGAATGAGCAGTTCTTC. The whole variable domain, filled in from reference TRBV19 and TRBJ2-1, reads DGGITQSPKYLFRKEGQNVTLSCEQNLNHDAMYWYRQDPGQGLRLIYYSQIVNDFQKGDIAEGYSVSREKKESFPLTVTSAQKNPTAFYLCASSMGTSNEQFFGPGTRLTVL.

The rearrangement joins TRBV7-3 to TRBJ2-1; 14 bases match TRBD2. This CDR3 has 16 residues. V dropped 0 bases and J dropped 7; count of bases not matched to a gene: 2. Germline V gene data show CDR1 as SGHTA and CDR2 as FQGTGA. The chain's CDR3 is CASSLTGTSGSNEQFF. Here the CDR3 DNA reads TGTGCCAGCAGCTTAACGGGGACTAGCGGGAGTAATGAGCAGTTCTTC.

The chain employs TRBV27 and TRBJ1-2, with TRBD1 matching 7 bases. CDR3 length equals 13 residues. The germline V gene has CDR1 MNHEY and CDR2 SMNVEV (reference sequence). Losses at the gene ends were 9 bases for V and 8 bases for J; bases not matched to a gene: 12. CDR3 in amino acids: CASWDSRISGYTF. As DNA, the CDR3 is TGTGCCAGTTGGGACAGTCGGATTTCCGGCTACACCTTC.

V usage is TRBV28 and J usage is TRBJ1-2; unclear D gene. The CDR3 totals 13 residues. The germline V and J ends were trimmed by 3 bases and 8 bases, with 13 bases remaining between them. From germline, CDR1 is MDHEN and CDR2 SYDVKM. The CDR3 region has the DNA TGTGCCAGCAGTTTTTATTCCGGGTACGGCTACACCTTC. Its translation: CASSFYSGYGYTF.

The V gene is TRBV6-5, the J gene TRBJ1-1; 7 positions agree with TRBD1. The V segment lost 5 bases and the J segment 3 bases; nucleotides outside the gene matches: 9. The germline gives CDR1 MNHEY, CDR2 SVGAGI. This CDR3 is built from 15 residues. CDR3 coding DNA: TGTGCCAGCAGTCTCCAGACAGGGTATCACACTGAAGCTTTCTTT. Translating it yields CASSLQTGYHTEAFF.

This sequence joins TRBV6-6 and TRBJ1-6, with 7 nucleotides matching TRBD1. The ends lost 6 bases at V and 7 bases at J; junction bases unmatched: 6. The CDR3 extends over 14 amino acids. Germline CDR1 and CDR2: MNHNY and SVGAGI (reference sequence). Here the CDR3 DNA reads TGTGCCAGCAGGGCCGGGACAGAGAATTCACCCCTCCACTTT. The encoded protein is CASRAGTENSPLHF.